This is a list of T cell receptor beta chains from one sample in a study of blood T cell dynamics during melanoma immunotherapy. TCRdb's copy holds only in-frame clones and misses some; the assay was immunoSEQ multiplex PCR. The sample yields 4,000 to 5,000 clones, around nine tenths seen once. Here the sequenced sample was blood, taken from a patient treated with checkpoint blockade. The receptors come from a human donor with melanoma. Each CDR3 is given with its conserved first and last residue. The D gene is left open where the match is weak. Part of the rows lack a size; the others show once, few, many or a class for expanded clones.

v_call: TRBV5-1
j_call: TRBJ1-1
d_call: .
clone_size: .
cdr3_aa: CASSYNRDSRKNTEAFF

v_call: TRBV7-6
j_call: TRBJ2-5
d_call: .
clone_size: .
cdr3_aa: CASSLSGSQTGTQYF

v_call: TRBV9
j_call: TRBJ2-1
d_call: TRBD2
clone_size: .
cdr3_aa: CASSPRLAGPSYNEQFF

v_call: TRBV11-3
j_call: TRBJ1-1
d_call: .
clone_size: few
cdr3_aa: CASSPDGVNTEAFF

v_call: TRBV9
j_call: TRBJ2-5
d_call: .
clone_size: .
cdr3_aa: CASSVGGDWETQYF

v_call: TRBV6-5
j_call: TRBJ2-7
d_call: TRBD1
clone_size: .
cdr3_aa: CASTERATGGGEQYF

v_call: TRBV19
j_call: TRBJ2-7
d_call: TRBD1
clone_size: .
cdr3_aa: CASSIDTGTGYEQYF

v_call: TRBV5-1
j_call: TRBJ2-3
d_call: .
clone_size: once
cdr3_aa: CASDPGSSADTQYF

v_call: TRBV15
j_call: TRBJ2-5
d_call: TRBD1
clone_size: .
cdr3_aa: CATNREGARETQYF

v_call: TRBV10-3
j_call: TRBJ1-3
d_call: TRBD1
clone_size: .
cdr3_aa: CAIRGTGSHTIYF

v_call: TRBV5-1
j_call: TRBJ1-2
d_call: .
clone_size: .
cdr3_aa: CASSLEWGVYGYTF

v_call: TRBV2
j_call: TRBJ2-6
d_call: .
clone_size: once
cdr3_aa: CASSATSISGANVLTF

v_call: TRBV5-4
j_call: TRBJ2-3
d_call: TRBD2
clone_size: .
cdr3_aa: CASSSGLAGVRTDTQYF

v_call: TRBV6-4
j_call: TRBJ1-5
d_call: .
clone_size: few
cdr3_aa: CASSDSPNQPQHF

v_call: TRBV21-1
j_call: TRBJ2-2
d_call: .
clone_size: few
cdr3_aa: CASSSAGLPNTGELFF

v_call: TRBV7-2
j_call: TRBJ1-5
d_call: TRBD1
clone_size: few
cdr3_aa: CASRDGTGYQPQHF

v_call: TRBV18
j_call: TRBJ1-5
d_call: TRBD1
clone_size: .
cdr3_aa: CASSPQGINQPQHF

v_call: TRBV4-3
j_call: TRBJ2-1
d_call: .
clone_size: .
cdr3_aa: CASSHPRGSRDEQFF

v_call: TRBV7-6
j_call: TRBJ1-6
d_call: .
clone_size: .
cdr3_aa: CASSLGSNSPLHF

v_call: TRBV5-5
j_call: TRBJ2-4
d_call: TRBD2
clone_size: .
cdr3_aa: CASSPTPLSAGGVAKNIQYF

v_call: TRBV5-1
j_call: TRBJ2-1
d_call: .
clone_size: large
cdr3_aa: CASTTSGRADFYNEQFF

v_call: TRBV4-1
j_call: TRBJ2-1
d_call: TRBD2
clone_size: .
cdr3_aa: CASSQESSGRAVEYEQFF

v_call: TRBV5-6
j_call: TRBJ1-1
d_call: .
clone_size: .
cdr3_aa: CASSLGVRRENTEAFF

v_call: TRBV6-5
j_call: TRBJ2-1
d_call: .
clone_size: .
cdr3_aa: CASSRSNEQFF

v_call: TRBV19
j_call: TRBJ2-5
d_call: .
clone_size: .
cdr3_aa: CASSIRAETQYF

v_call: TRBV2
j_call: TRBJ1-5
d_call: .
clone_size: .
cdr3_aa: CASSDWRQPQHF

v_call: TRBV7-6
j_call: TRBJ2-1
d_call: TRBD1
clone_size: .
cdr3_aa: CASSLAPDRGQYEQFF

v_call: TRBV5-1
j_call: TRBJ2-5
d_call: TRBD1
clone_size: .
cdr3_aa: CASGGQGPSQETQYF

v_call: TRBV6-5
j_call: TRBJ2-5
d_call: .
clone_size: .
cdr3_aa: CASSLQGFVQETQYF

v_call: TRBV4-3
j_call: TRBJ2-1
d_call: TRBD1
clone_size: .
cdr3_aa: CASSQVHRGPYNEQFF

v_call: TRBV28
j_call: TRBJ2-3
d_call: TRBD2
clone_size: .
cdr3_aa: CASSGLGTSGIAGDTQYF

v_call: TRBV9
j_call: TRBJ2-7
d_call: TRBD2
clone_size: .
cdr3_aa: CASSPRLAGGERQYF

v_call: TRBV23-1
j_call: TRBJ2-3
d_call: TRBD1
clone_size: .
cdr3_aa: CASSQSWKGATDTQYF

v_call: TRBV11-1
j_call: TRBJ2-1
d_call: TRBD2
clone_size: .
cdr3_aa: CASSFGLAISYNEQFF

v_call: TRBV5-1
j_call: TRBJ2-5
d_call: .
clone_size: .
cdr3_aa: CASADQETQYF

v_call: TRBV7-9
j_call: TRBJ2-2
d_call: .
clone_size: .
cdr3_aa: CASTGELFF

v_call: TRBV27
j_call: TRBJ2-7
d_call: .
clone_size: .
cdr3_aa: CASSSQTGVTYEQYF

v_call: TRBV2
j_call: TRBJ2-5
d_call: TRBD1
clone_size: .
cdr3_aa: CASSEEEGQGARETQYF

v_call: TRBV7-2
j_call: TRBJ2-2
d_call: .
clone_size: once
cdr3_aa: CAAGTHSAGELFF

v_call: TRBV2
j_call: TRBJ2-1
d_call: .
clone_size: .
cdr3_aa: CAGSSTGTEQFF